What follows is one TCR beta chain and its context. Its antigen is currently unknown. The entry originates in a study of shared clonotypes between healthy human individuals. Study in general: Serving as donors were two women and three men, whose ages spanned 18 to 49. General study findings and limits: Researchers sampled blood only, noting tissue repertoires likely differ.

The assay used deep level. Sequenced by immunoSEQ multiplex PCR; TCRdb stores in-frame clones only, minus some. Among approximately 2.5 million clones listed, around 90% were seen once. What was sequenced was naive CD4+ T cells sorted from blood. Subset specified: CD45RA+ positively selected. The clonotype was recovered from a man between 18 and 35 years old in good health.

As DNA, the CDR3 is TGTGCCATCAGTGAGTGGGACAGGGTTAACACCGGGGAGCTGTTTTTT. Protein sequence: CAISEWDRVNTGELFF. The chain is built from TRBV10-3 and TRBJ2-2, with TRBD1 identical over 9 bases. The V gene end was trimmed by 1 base and the J gene end by 2 bases; junction bases not matched to a gene: 2. Germline V CDR1 and CDR2: ENHRY, SYGVKD. The CDR3 extends over 16 amino acids.